A selection of T cell receptor beta chains follows, all from one sample in a study of cytomegalovirus exposure and HLA in healthy donors. Generated by immunoSEQ multiplex PCR, the TCRdb table keeps only in-frame clones and is missing some. The table lists 90,000 to 130,000 clones, roughly 74% of them singletons. The sample comprised PBMCs. The receptors come from a woman aged 30 to 39 in good health and CMV-seronegative. Each CDR3 is given with its conserved first and last residue. The D gene is left open where the match is weak. Clone size appears in some rows only: once, few, many, or a class for an expanded clone.

CDR3nt,CDR3aa,d_gene,abundance,len,v_gene,j_gene
TGTGCCAGCAGCCAACCAGTGAGCACAGATACGCAGTATTTT,CASSQPVSTDTQYF,.,.,14,TRBV4-2,TRBJ2-3
TGCGCCAGCTACCTTGGGACTAGCGGACTCACAGATACGCAGTATTTT,CASYLGTSGLTDTQYF,TRBD2,.,16,TRBV5-1,TRBJ2-3
TGTGCCAGCAGTTACGGAGCGGGAGGGGGAGATACGCAGTATTTT,CASSYGAGGGDTQYF,TRBD2,.,15,TRBV6-5,TRBJ2-3
TGCGCCAGCAGCCCAGGTTTAAAGATCACAGATACGCAGTATTTT,CASSPGLKITDTQYF,.,few,15,TRBV5-1,TRBJ2-3
TGTGCCAGCAGCTTCGGGCTATCGGGAGGAGGTGTCTACGAGCAGTACTTC,CASSFGLSGGGVYEQYF,TRBD2,.,17,TRBV5-4,TRBJ2-7
TGTGCTAGTGGTTTGCAAGGAGCCCCCACCGGGGAGCTGTTTTTT,CASGLQGAPTGELFF,.,.,15,TRBV12-5,TRBJ2-2
TGTGCCAGCAGCCAACAGGGACCCACTGAAGCTTTCTTT,CASSQQGPTEAFF,.,.,13,TRBV7-3,TRBJ1-1
TGTGCCTGGAGTGTAACGGACAGGGCGATCGAGCAGTTCTTC,CAWSVTDRAIEQFF,TRBD1,.,14,TRBV30,TRBJ2-1
TGCGCCAGCAGCCAAGAGCCAGGGCCCTCTGAAGCTTTCTTT,CASSQEPGPSEAFF,.,.,14,TRBV4-3,TRBJ1-1
TGCAGCGTTGAAGGGTACCTCGGGGAGCAGTTCTTC,CSVEGYLGEQFF,.,.,12,TRBV29-1,TRBJ2-1
TGCAGCGTTGCAGCCGGGACAGACTATGGCTACACCTTC,CSVAAGTDYGYTF,TRBD1,few,13,TRBV29-1,TRBJ1-2